The entry below gives a single T cell receptor (beta chain) sequence along with its context. Its specificity is not known. The entry originates in a study of T cells expressing NK-cell markers. Looking at the study overall: Each TCR beta repertoire originated in sorted T cells that were CD3+CD56+NKG2C+, CD3+CD56+NKG2C- or CD3+CD56-NKG2C+.

TCR beta cDNA was generated via 5'RACE template switching incorporating UMIs. TCRdb reprocessed the 5' RACE reads, with one entry per CDR3 protein and no DNA. The sample includes under 500,000 distinct CDR3 sequences. Notes on the study in general: Among CD8+ T cells from six donors, dominant NKG2C+ clonotypes accounted for roughly 1.0-7.0%.

Germline values: CDR1 SGHTA, CDR2 FQGTGA. This CDR3 is built from 16 residues. The rearrangement links TRBV7-3 to TRBJ2-3. The receptor comes from a woman between 18 and 70 years old in good health. Sequencing used blood T cells: a sorted CD56 or NKG2C T cell subset, CD4+ or CD8+ T cells, or bulk PBMC T cells (not recorded which). The CDR3 protein is CASSSNWGLRTDTQYF.